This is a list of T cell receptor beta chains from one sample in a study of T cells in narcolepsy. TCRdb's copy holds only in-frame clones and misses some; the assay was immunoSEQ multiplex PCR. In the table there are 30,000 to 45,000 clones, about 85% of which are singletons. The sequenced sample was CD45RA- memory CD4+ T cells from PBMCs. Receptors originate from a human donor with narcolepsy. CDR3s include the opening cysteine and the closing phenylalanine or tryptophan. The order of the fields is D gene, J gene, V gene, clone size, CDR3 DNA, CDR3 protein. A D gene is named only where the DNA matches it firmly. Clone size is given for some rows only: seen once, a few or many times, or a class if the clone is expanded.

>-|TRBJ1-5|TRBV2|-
TGTGCCAGCACGGCCACCGGGATGGATCAGCCCCAGCATTTT
CASTATGMDQPQHF
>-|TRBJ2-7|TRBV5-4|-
TGTGCCAGCAGCGACACAGGTTACGAGCAGTACTTC
CASSDTGYEQYF
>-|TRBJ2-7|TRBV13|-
TGTGCCAGCAGCAATAGAAGGGAGATGGGCGAGCAGTACTTC
CASSNRREMGEQYF
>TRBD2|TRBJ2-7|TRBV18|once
TGTGCCAGCTCACAGTCTAGCGGGAGAAGCGAGCAGTACTTC
CASSQSSGRSEQYF
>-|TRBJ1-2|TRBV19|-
TGTGCCAGTAGTATGTGGCAGGAGAACTATGGCTACACCTTC
CASSMWQENYGYTF
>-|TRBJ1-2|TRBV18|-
TGTGCCAGCTCACCAACCACCGCCGGACAGAATGGCTACACCTTC
CASSPTTAGQNGYTF
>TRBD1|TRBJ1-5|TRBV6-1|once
TGTGCCAGCAGTGAAGCTCAGGGGGAACAGCCCCAGCATTTT
CASSEAQGEQPQHF
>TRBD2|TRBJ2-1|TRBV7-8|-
TGTGCCAGCAGCCCAGTGATGGGACTAGCCTTTCTCGGGGGCAATGAGCAGTTCTTC
CASSPVMGLAFLGGNEQFF
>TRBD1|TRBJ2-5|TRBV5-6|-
TGTGCCAGCAGCTCAGTCGGACAGGGACAAGAGACCCAGTACTTC
CASSSVGQGQETQYF
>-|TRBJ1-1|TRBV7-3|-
TGTGCCAGCAGCTTATTGGGGGGCACTGAAGCTTTCTTT
CASSLLGGTEAFF
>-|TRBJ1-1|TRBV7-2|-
TGTGCCAGCAGTCACACCGGGACTGCTTTCTTT
CASSHTGTAFF
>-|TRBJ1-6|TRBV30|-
TGTGCCTGGAGAGAGGCACTTAATTCACCCCTCCACTTT
CAWREALNSPLHF
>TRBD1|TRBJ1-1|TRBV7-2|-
TGTGCCAGCAGCTTACCAAGAGACAGGGGGACTGAAGCTTTCTTT
CASSLPRDRGTEAFF
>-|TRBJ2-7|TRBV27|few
TGTGCCAGCATAACGGGGTCTGTCTACGAGCAGTACTTC
CASITGSVYEQYF
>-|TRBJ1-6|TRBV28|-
TGTGCCAGCAGCGCGGCGGGGGGCGTTAGTTCACCCCTCCACTTT
CASSAAGGVSSPLHF
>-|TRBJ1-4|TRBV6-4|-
TGTGCCAGCAAACGGGAAGCAACTAATGAAAAACTGTTTTTT
CASKREATNEKLFF
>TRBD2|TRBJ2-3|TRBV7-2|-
TGTGCCAGCACCTACAGCGGGGGTGTTAAGTATTTT
CASTYSGGVKYF
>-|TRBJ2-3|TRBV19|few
TGTGCCAGTGAGGGGCTTTCGGGCACAGATACGCAGTATTTT
CASEGLSGTDTQYF
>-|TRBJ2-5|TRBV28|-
TGTGCCAGCAGTAGGGCGGAGACCCAGTACTTC
CASSRAETQYF
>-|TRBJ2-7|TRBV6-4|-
TGTGCCAGCAGTGCCCTTCTGGCTTCTACGATGGTCAGGTACTTC
CASSALLASTMVRYF
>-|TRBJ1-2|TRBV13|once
TGTGCCAGCAGCTTAGATTCGAGGTCGGACTATGGCTACACCTTC
CASSLDSRSDYGYTF
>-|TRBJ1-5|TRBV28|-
TGTGCCAGCAGTTTGTTCAGGGGCGGGCAGCCCCAGCATTTT
CASSLFRGGQPQHF
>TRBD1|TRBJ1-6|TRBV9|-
TGTGCCAGCAGCCCACTCCCCCGGTCAGGGGGCCGCCTCCACTTT
CASSPLPRSGGRLHF
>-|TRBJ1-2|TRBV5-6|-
TGTGCCAGCAGCTCCGGGCCGAATTCCTATGGCTACACCTTC
CASSSGPNSYGYTF
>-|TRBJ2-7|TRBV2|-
TGTGCCAGCAGTTTTTCCTCCTACGAGCAGTACTTC
CASSFSSYEQYF
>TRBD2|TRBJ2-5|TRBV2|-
TGTGCCAGCGGGCCCCCGGGACTAGCGGGGGTAGAGACCCAGTACTTC
CASGPPGLAGVETQYF
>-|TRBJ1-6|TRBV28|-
TGTGCCAGCAGTTTATCCACAGAGAACCTCCACTTT
CASSLSTENLHF
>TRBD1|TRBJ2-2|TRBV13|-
TGTGCCAGCAGCCGAAAGGGACAGGGGGCGTTTTACACCGGGGAGCTGTTTTTT
CASSRKGQGAFYTGELFF
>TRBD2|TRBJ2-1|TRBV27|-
TGTGCCAGCACTAGACTAGCCCAAACATTGACTGAGCAGTTCTTC
CASTRLAQTLTEQFF
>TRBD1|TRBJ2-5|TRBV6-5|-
TGTGCCAGCAGTCGGGGACAGGGTCGACAAGAGACCCAGTACTTC
CASSRGQGRQETQYF
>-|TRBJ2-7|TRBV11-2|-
TGTGCCAGCAGCCGTGTCCGGGGCGGCGAGCAGTACTTC
CASSRVRGGEQYF
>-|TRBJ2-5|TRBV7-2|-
TGTGCCAGCAGCTCCCGGTTGTACCAAGAGACCCAGTACTTC
CASSSRLYQETQYF
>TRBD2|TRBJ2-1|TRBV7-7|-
TGTGCTAGCAGCCCCGGGACTAGTCCCAATGAGCAGTTCTTC
CASSPGTSPNEQFF
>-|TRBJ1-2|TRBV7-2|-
TGTGCCAGCAGCCTAGGGGGGGCGCAGTCCTATGGCTACACCTTC
CASSLGGAQSYGYTF
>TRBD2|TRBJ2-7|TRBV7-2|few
TGTGCCAGCAGCTTGGAGGGACTAGCGGCCTACGAGCAGTACTTC
CASSLEGLAAYEQYF
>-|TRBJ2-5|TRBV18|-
TGTGCCAGCTCACCCATAGGGAACAGAGCGTCGGAGACCCAGTACTTC
CASSPIGNRASETQYF
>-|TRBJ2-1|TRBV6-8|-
TGTGCCAGCAGTTACTCGAGTTTCGGCGCGAGATGCTCCTACAATGAGCAGTTCTTC
CASSYSSFGARCSYNEQFF
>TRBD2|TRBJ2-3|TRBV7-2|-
TGTGCCAGCAGCTTAGCAGCGTCCGGGACTAGCGGCCGCACAGATACGCAGTATTTT
CASSLAASGTSGRTDTQYF
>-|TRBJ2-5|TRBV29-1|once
TGCAGCGTTGTTGGCGGAGAGACCCAGTACTTC
CSVVGGETQYF
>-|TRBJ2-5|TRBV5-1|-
TGCGCCAGCAGCTTGGTCGGGGCTGGAGGGACCCAGTACTTC
CASSLVGAGGTQYF
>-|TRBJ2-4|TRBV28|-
TGTGCCAGCATGGAGGCGGTAGGGAACAAAAACATTCAGTACTTC
CASMEAVGNKNIQYF
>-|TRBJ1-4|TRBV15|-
TGTGCCACCAGCAGATCCACAGGGATGAGTGAAAAACTGTTTTTT
CATSRSTGMSEKLFF
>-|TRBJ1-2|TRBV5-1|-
TGCGCCAGCAGACTAGACAGTTCTAACTATGGCTACACCTTC
CASRLDSSNYGYTF
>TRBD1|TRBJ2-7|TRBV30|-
TGTGCCTGGATCCTAGTGGGGACAGGGGTGCATTACTTC
CAWILVGTGVHYF
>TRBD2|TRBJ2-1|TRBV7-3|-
TGTGCCAGCAGCTTAAGCGGGAGCGGGTTCAATGAGCAGTTCTTC
CASSLSGSGFNEQFF
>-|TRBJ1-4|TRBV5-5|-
TGTGCCAGCAGCAAGGAGGCAGGAAGGAGTGAAAAACTGTTTTTT
CASSKEAGRSEKLFF
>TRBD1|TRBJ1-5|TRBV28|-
TGTGCCAGCAGTCCGCTAAGACAGGGGGCTAATCAGCCCCAGCATTTT
CASSPLRQGANQPQHF
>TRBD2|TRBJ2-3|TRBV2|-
TGTGCCACCCAACAGGGGGTGACTAGCGGGATTTTGAGAGATACGCAGTATTTT
CATQQGVTSGILRDTQYF
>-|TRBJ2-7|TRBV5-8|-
TGTGCCAGCAGCTTAGTGGGCGAGCAGTACTTC
CASSLVGEQYF